The clone carrying this T cell receptor beta chain was found once. The antigen is unknown. This entry belongs to a study of T cells after posttransplantation cyclophosphamide. Study-wide results and caveats: After PTCy, TRB diversity resembled that of CNI/methotrexate controls. Donor CD8+ memory clones often dominated recipient blood repertoires at later times. Skin or GI-infiltrating T cells shared few TRB sequences with blood.

A marrow graft followed busulfan-fludarabine conditioning, with cyclophosphamide on days +3 and +4. Profiled with immunoSEQ multiplex PCR; TCRdb holds only in-frame clones, not every one. The sample includes thousands of clones, roughly 80% of them seen just once. The CDR3 is 15 residues long. The V gene's germline CDR1 is SGHAT and CDR2 FQNNGV. Trimming took off 2 bases at V and 7 bases at J, with 16 bases between the two ends. The material sequenced was PBMCs, taken after allogeneic stem cell transplant with posttransplant cyclophosphamide. The chain couples TRBV11-2 to TRBJ2-3; D ambiguous. This clonotype was obtained from a male patient between 60 and 69 years old who received an allogeneic stem cell transplant from an unrelated donor, was CMV-positive, and had no GVHD. Some T cells may have originated in the graft donor. As DNA, the CDR3 is TGTGCCAGCAGCTTATTAGAGTCATCCTCGAATACGCAGTATTTT. Translating gives CASSLLESSSNTQYF.